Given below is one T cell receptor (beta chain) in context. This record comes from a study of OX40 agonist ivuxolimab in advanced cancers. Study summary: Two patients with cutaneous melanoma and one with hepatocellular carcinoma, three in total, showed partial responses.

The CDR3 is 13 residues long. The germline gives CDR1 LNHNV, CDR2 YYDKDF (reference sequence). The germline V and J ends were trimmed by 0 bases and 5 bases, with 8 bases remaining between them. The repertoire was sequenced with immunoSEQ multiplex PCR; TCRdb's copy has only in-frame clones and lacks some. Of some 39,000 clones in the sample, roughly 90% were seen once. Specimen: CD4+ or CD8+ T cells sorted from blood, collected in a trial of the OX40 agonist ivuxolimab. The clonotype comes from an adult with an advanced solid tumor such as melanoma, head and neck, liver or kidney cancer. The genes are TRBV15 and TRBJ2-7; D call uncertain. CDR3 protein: CATSREGWDEQYF. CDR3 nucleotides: TGTGCCACCAGCAGAGAAGGGTGGGACGAGCAGTACTTC.